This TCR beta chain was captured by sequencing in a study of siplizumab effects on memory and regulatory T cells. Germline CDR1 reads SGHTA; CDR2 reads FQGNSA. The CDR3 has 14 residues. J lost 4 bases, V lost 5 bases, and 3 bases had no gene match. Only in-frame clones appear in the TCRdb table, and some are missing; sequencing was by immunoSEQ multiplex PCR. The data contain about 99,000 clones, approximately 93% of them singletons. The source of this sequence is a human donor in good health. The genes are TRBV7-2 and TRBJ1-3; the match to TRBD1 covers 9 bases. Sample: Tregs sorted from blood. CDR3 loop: CASSVGTGGNTIYF. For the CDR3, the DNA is TGTGCCAGCAGCGTCGGGACAGGGGGAAACACCATATATTTT.